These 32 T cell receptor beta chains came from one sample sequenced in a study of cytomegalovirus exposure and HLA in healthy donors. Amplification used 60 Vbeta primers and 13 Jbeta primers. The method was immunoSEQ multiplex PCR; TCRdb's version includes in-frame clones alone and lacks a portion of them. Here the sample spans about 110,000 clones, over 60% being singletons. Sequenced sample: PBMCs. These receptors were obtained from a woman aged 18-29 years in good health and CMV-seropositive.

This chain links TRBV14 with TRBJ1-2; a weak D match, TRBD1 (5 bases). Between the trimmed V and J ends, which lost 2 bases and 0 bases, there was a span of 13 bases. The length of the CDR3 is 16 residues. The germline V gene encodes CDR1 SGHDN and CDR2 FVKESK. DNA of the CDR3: TGTGCCAGCAGCCAAAGGATAGGGGCGGCTAACTATGGCTACACCTTC. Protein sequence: CASSQRIGAANYGYTF. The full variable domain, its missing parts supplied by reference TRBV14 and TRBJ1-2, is EAGVTQFPSHSVIEKGQTVTLRCDPISGHDNLYWYRRVMGKEIKFLLHFVKESKQDESGMPNNRFLAERTGGTYSTLKVQPAELEDSGVYFCASSQRIGAANYGYTFGSGTRLTVV.

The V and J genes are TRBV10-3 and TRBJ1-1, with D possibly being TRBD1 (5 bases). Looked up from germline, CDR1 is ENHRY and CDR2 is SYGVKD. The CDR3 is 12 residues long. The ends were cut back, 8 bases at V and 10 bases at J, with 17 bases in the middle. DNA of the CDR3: TGTGCCATCGTTCCAGGGAGGTCTCGAGCTTTCTTT. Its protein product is CAIVPGRSRAFF.

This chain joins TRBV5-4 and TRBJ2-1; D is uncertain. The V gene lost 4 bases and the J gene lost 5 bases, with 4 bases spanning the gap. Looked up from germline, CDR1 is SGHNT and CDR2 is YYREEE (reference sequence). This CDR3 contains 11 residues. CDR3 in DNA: TGTGCCAGCAGCCGAGACAATGAGCAGTTCTTC. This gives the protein CASSRDNEQFF.

As DNA, the CDR3 is TGTGCCAGCAGCCGCCGGGACCGGACAGGAGGGGAGCAGTACTTC. Translation: CASSRRDRTGGEQYF. The chain couples TRBV13 to TRBJ2-7; possible D gene TRBD1, 7 bases. V dropped 5 bases and J dropped 7 bases, with 21 bases sitting between them. The V gene's germline CDR1 is PRHDT and CDR2 FYEKMQ (reference sequence). The CDR3 contains 15 residues.

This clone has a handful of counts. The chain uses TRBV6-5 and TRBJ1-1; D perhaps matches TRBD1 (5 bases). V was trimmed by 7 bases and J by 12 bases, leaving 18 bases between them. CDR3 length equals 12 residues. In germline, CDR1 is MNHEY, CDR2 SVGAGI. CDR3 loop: CASISPNGGTFF. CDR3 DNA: TGTGCCAGCATTTCACCGAACGGGGGGACTTTCTTT.

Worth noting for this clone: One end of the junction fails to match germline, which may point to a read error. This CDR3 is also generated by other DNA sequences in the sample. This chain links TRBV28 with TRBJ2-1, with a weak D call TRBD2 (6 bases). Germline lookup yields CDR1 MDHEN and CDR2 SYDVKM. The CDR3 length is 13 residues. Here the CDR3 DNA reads TGCGCCAGCCGCTGGGGCGGGATCGGTGAGCAGTTCTTC. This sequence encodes CASRWGGIGEQFF.

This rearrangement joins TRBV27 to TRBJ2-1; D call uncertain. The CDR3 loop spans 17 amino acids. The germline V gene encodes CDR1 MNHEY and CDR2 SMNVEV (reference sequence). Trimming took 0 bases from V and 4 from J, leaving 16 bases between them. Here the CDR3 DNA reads TGTGCCAGCAGTTTATCGGGCTCCTCCCTTTCATACAATGAGCAGTTCTTC. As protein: CASSLSGSSLSYNEQFF.

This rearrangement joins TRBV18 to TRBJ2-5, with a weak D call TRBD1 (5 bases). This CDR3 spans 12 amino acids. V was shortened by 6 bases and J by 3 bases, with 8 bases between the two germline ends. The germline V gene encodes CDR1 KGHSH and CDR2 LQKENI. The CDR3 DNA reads TGTGCCAGCTCGCCGACAGAAGAGACCCAGTACTTC. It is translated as CASSPTEETQYF.

The CDR3 loop reads CASRQSSWTGVEQYF. The CDR3 DNA reads TGTGCCAGCAGGCAAAGTAGTTGGACAGGGGTCGAGCAGTACTTC. The rearrangement links TRBV21-1 to TRBJ2-7; TRBD1, the D gene given by the table, was not confirmed from the DNA. TRBV21-1 is marked as a pseudogene. The CDR3 is 15 residues long.

The CDR3 protein is CASSHYLQANYGYTF. The CDR3 DNA is TGCGCCAGCAGCCACTACCTACAGGCTAACTATGGCTACACCTTC. J is TRBJ1-2 and V is TRBV4-1; D perhaps matches TRBD1 (5 bases). This CDR3 is 15 amino acids long. Per germline, CDR1 MGHRA and CDR2 YSYEKL. Trimming left V 3 bases short and J 0 bases short, with 11 bases between.

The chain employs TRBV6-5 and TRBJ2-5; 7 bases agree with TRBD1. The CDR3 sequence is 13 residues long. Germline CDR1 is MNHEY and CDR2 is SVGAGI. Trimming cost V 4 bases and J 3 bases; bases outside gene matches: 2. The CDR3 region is CASSWQGEETQYF. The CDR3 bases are TGTGCCAGCAGTTGGCAGGGGGAAGAGACCCAGTACTTC.

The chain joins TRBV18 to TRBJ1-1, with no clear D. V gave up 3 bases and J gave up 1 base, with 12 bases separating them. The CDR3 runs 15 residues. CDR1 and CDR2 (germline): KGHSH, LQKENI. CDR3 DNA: TGTGCCAGCTCACCCCTTGAGGGCTCGAACACTGAAGCTTTCTTT. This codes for CASSPLEGSNTEAFF.

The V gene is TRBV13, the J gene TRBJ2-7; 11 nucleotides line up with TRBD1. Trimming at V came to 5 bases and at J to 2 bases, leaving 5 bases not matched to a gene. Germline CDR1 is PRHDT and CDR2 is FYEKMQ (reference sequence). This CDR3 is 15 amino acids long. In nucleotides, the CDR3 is TGTGCCAGCAGCCTATGGGACAGGGGGACCTACGAGCAGTACTTC. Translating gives CASSLWDRGTYEQYF.

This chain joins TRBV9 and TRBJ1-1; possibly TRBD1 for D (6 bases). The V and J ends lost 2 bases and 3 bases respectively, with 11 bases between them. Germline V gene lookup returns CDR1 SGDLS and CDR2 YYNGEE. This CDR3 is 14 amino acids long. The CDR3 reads CASSVRGGDTEAFF. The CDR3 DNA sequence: TGTGCCAGCAGCGTCAGAGGGGGGGACACTGAAGCTTTCTTT.

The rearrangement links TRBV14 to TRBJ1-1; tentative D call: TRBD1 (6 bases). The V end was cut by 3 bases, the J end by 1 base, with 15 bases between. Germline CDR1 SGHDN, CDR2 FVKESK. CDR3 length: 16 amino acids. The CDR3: CASSHYRVPPNTEAFF. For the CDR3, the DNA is TGTGCCAGCAGCCACTACAGGGTTCCCCCGAACACTGAAGCTTTCTTT.

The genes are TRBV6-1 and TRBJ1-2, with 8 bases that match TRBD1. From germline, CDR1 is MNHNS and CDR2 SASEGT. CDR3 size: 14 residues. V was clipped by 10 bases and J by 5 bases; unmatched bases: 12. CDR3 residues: CATLLTGVFYGYTF. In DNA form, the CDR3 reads TGTGCCACTCTACTGACAGGGGTTTTTTATGGCTACACCTTC.

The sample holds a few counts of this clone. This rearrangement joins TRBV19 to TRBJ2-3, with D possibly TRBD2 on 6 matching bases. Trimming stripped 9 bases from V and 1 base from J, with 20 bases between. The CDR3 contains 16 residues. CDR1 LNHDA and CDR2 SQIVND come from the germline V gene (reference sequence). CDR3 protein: CASLSAGRFGTDTQYF. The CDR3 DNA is TGTGCCAGCCTTTCGGCGGGGAGGTTTGGCACAGATACGCAGTATTTT.

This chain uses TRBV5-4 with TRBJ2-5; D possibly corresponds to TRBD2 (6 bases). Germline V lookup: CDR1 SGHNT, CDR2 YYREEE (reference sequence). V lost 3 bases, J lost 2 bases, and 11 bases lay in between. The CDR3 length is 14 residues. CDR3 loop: CASSWGTVQETQYF. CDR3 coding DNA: TGTGCCAGCAGCTGGGGGACTGTACAAGAGACCCAGTACTTC. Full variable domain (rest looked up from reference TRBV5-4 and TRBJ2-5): ETGVTQSPTHLIKTRGQQVTLRCSSQSGHNTVSWYQQALGQGPQFIFQYYREEENGRGNFPPRFSGLQFPNYSSELNVNALELDDSALYLCASSWGTVQETQYFGPGTRLLVL.

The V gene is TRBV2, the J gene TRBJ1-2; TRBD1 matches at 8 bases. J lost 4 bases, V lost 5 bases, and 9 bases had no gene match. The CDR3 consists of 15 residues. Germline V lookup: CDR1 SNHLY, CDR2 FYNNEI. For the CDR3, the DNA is TGTGCCAGCAGTCAAGGGACAGGCGACGGCTATGGCTACACCTTC. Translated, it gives CASSQGTGDGYGYTF.

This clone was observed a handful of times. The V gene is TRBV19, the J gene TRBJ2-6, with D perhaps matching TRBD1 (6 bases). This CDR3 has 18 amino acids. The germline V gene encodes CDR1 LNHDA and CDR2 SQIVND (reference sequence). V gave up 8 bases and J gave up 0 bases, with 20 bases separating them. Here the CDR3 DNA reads TGTGCCAGTGGAAGGGACATATCAGGACCCTCTGGGGCCAACGTCCTGACTTTC. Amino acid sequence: CASGRDISGPSGANVLTF. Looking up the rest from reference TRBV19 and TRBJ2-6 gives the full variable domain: DGGITQSPKYLFRKEGQNVTLSCEQNLNHDAMYWYRQDPGQGLRLIYYSQIVNDFQKGDIAEGYSVSREKKESFPLTVTSAQKNPTAFYLCASGRDISGPSGANVLTFGAGSRLTVL.

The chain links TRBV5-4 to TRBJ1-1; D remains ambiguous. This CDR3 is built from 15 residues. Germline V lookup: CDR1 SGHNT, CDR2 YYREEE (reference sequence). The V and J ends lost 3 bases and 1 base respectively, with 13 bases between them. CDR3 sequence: CASSSVREGNTEAFF. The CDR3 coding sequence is TGTGCCAGCAGCTCGGTTCGGGAGGGGAACACTGAAGCTTTCTTT.

CDR3 in DNA: TGTGCCAGCAGGCAGACAGGGAAGGACACTGAAGCTTTCTTT. Amino acids: CASRQTGKDTEAFF. This chain uses TRBV6-5 with TRBJ1-1; 7 bases fit TRBD1. The ends lost 6 bases at V and 3 bases at J; junction bases unmatched: 7. The CDR3 length is 14 residues. Germline V gives CDR1 MNHEY, CDR2 SVGAGI.

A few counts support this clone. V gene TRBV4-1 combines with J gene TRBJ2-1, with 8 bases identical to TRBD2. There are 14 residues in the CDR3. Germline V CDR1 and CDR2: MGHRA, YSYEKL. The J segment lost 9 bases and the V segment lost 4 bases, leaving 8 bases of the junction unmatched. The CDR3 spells CASSPLAGLSEQFF. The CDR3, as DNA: TGCGCCAGCAGCCCCCTAGCGGGCCTGAGTGAGCAGTTCTTC.

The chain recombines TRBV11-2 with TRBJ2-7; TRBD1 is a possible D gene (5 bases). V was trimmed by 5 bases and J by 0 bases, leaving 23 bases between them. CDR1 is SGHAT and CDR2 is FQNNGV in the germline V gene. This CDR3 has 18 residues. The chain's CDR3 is CASSPDNPRQSLSYEQYF. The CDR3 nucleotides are TGTGCCAGCAGCCCCGATAACCCCCGACAGAGTCTCTCCTACGAGCAGTACTTC. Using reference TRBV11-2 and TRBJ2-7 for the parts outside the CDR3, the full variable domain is EAGVAQSPRYKIIEKRQSVAFWCNPISGHATLYWYQQILGQGPKLLIQFQNNGVVDDSQLPKDRFSAERLKGVDSTLKIQPAKLEDSAVYLCASSPDNPRQSLSYEQYFGPGTRLTVT.

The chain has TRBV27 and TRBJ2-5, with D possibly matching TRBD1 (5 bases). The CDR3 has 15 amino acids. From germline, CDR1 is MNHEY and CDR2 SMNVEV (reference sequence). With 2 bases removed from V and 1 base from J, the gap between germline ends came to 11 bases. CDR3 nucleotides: TGTGCCAGCAGTTTAGTTCAAGGGGCCCAAGAGACCCAGTACTTC. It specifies CASSLVQGAQETQYF.

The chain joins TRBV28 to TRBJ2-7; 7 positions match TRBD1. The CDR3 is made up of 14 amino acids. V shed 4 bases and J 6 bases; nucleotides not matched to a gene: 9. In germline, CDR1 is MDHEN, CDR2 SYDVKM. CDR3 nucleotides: TGTGCCAGCAGTTCCGGGACAGCCCTAGTCGAGCAGTACTTC. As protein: CASSSGTALVEQYF.

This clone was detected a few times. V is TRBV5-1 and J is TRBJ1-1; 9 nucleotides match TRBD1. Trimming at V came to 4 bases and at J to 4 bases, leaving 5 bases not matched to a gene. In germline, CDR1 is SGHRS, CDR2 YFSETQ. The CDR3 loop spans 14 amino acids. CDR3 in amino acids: CASSDLTGGTEAFF. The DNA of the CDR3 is TGCGCCAGCAGCGATTTGACAGGGGGCACTGAAGCTTTCTTT.

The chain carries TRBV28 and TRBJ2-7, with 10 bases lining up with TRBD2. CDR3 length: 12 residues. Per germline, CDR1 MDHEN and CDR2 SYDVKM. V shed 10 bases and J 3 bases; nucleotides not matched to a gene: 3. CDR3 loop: CATGTSDYEQYF. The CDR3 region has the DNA TGTGCCACTGGGACTAGCGACTACGAGCAGTACTTC.

The CDR3 DNA reads as TGTGCCAGCAGCCCCTACTCCATGAGCTCCTACAATGAGCAGTTCTTC. It encodes CASSPYSMSSYNEQFF. The rearrangement uses TRBV9 and TRBJ2-1; D ambiguous. CDR1 and CDR2 (germline): SGDLS, YYNGEE. V was shortened by 4 bases and J by 0 bases, with 14 bases between the two germline ends. The CDR3 extends over 16 amino acids.

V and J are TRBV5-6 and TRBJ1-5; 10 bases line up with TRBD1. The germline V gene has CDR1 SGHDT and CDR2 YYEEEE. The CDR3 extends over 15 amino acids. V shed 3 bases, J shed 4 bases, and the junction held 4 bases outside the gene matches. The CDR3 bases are TGTGCCAGCAGCTCCCTGGACAGGGGGAATCAGCCCCAGCATTTT. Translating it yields CASSSLDRGNQPQHF.

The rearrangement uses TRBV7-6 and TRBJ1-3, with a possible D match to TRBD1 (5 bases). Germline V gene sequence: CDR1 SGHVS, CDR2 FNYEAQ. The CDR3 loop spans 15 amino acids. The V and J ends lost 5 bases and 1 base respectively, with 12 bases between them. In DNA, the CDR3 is TGTGCCAGCAGCCTTAAGACAGTGTCTGGAAACACCATATATTTT. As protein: CASSLKTVSGNTIYF.

CDR3 sequence reads: CASRGTSGRFEQYF. The CDR3 DNA follows: TGTGCCAGCAGGGGGACTAGCGGGAGATTCGAGCAGTACTTC. The chain joins TRBV2 to TRBJ2-7; 14 bases line up with TRBD2. The CDR3 extends over 14 amino acids. J lost 6 bases, V lost 6 bases, and 4 bases had no gene match. Per germline, CDR1 SNHLY and CDR2 FYNNEI. The whole variable domain, filled in from reference TRBV2 and TRBJ2-7, reads EPEVTQTPSHQVTQMGQEVILRCVPISNHLYFYWYRQILGQKVEFLVSFYNNEISEKSEIFDDQFSVERPDGSNFTLKIRSTKLEDSAMYFCASRGTSGRFEQYFGPGTRLTVT.